This T cell receptor (beta chain) was documented in a study of a mutant IDH1 vaccine in newly diagnosed glioma. Note on this clone: The antigen is not known.

Time point given: week 23, last vaccination. Alongside topical imiquimod, each dose of vaccine comprised 300 ug of mutant IDH1 20-mer peptide. The data were produced by immunoSEQ multiplex PCR, yet TCRdb's version contains in-frame clones alone and is incomplete. The data show about 29,000 clones, 65% to 85% seen once. The specimen was PBMCs, collected from a glioma patient whose treatment included an IDH1 peptide vaccine. This TCR derives from a woman aged 18-35 years with glioma.

As DNA, the CDR3 is TGTGCCAGCAGCCAAGAGGCAAGGGCGAATACTGAAGCTTTCTTT. This encodes CASSQEARANTEAFF. The chain carries TRBV14 and TRBJ1-1; no firm D call. Per germline, CDR1 SGHDN and CDR2 FVKESK. This CDR3 has 15 amino acids. Trimming pared 0 bases from V and 5 bases from J, leaving 13 bases between.